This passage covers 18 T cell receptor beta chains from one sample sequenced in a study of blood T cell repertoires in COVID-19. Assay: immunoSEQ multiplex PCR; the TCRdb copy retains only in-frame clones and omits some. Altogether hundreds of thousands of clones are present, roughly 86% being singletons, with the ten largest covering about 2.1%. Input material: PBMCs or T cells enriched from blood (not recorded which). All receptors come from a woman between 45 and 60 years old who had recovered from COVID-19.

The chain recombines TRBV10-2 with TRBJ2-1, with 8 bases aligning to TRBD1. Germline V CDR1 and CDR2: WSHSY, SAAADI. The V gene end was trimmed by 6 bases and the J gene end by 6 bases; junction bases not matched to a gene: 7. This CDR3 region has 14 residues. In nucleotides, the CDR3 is TGCGCCAGCAGCCAGGGGGCAGGACCCAATGAGCAGTTCTTC. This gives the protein CASSQGAGPNEQFF.

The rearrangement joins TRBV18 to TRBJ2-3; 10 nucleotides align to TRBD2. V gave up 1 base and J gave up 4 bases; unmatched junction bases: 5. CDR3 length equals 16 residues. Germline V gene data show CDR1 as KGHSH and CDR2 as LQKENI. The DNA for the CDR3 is TGTGCCAGCTCACCACTAGCGGGGGGAACGGCAGATACGCAGTATTTT. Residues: CASSPLAGGTADTQYF.

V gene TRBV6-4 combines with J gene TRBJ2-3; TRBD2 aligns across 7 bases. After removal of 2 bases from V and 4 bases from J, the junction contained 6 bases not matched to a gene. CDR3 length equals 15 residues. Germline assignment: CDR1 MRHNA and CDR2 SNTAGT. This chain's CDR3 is CASSDVGGNADTQYF. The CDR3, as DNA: TGTGCCAGCAGTGACGTCGGGGGGAACGCAGATACGCAGTATTTT.

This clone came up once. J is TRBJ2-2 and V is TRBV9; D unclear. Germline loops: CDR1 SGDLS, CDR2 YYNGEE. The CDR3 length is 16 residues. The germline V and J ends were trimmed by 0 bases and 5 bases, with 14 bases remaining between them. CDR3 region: CASSVVLGSKTGELFF. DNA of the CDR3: TGTGCCAGCAGCGTAGTGCTTGGTAGTAAGACCGGGGAGCTGTTTTTT.

The DNA for the CDR3 is TGTGCCAGCAGCCAAGATCGGGGGGGCTCCTACGAGCAGTACTTC. It translates to CASSQDRGGSYEQYF. This chain connects TRBV4-2 to TRBJ2-7; 8 nucleotides agree with TRBD2. The CDR3 runs to 15 residues. Germline lookup yields CDR1 LGHNA and CDR2 YNFKEQ. The J segment lost 0 bases and the V segment lost 0 bases, leaving 1 base of the junction unmatched.

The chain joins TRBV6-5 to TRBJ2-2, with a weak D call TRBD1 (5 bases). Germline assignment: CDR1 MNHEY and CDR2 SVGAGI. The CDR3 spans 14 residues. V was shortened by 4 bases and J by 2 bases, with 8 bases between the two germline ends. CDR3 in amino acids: CASSFRDNTGELFF. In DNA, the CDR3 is TGTGCCAGCAGTTTCAGGGATAACACCGGGGAGCTGTTTTTT.

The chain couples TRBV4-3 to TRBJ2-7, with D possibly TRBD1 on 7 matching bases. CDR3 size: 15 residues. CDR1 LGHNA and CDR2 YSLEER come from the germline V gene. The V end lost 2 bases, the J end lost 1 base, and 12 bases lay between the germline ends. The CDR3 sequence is CASSQNRGGSYEQYF. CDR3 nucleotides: TGCGCCAGCAGCCAAAACAGGGGAGGATCCTACGAGCAGTACTTC.

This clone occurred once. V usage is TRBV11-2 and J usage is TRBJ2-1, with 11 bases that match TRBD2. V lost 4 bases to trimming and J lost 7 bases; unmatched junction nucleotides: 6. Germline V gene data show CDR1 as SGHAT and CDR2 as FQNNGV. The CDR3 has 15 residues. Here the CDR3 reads CASSSLAGGINEQFF. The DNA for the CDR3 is TGTGCCAGCAGCTCCCTAGCGGGGGGTATAAATGAGCAGTTCTTC.

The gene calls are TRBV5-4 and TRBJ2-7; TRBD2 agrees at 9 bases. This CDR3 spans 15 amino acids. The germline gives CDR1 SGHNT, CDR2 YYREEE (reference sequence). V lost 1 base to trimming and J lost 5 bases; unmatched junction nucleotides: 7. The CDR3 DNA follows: TGTGCCAGCAGCTTGAAGCTAGCGGGATCCAACGAGCAGTACTTC. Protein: CASSLKLAGSNEQYF.

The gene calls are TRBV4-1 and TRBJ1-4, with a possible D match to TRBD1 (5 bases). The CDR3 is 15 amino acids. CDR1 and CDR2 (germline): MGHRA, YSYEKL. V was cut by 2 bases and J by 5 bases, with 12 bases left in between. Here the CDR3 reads CASSQQSGGNEKLFF. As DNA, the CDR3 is TGCGCCAGCAGCCAACAGAGTGGGGGGAATGAAAAACTGTTTTTT.

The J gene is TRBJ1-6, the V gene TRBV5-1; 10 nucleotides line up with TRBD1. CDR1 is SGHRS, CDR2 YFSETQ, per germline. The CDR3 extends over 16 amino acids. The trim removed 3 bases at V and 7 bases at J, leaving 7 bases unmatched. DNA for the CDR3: TGCGCCAGCAGCTCCCTCCCGGGACAGGGGAATTCACCCCTCCACTTT. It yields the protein CASSSLPGQGNSPLHF.

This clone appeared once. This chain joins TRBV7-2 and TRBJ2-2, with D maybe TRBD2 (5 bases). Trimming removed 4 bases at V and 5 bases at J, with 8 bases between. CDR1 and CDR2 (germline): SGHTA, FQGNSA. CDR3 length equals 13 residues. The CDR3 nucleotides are TGTGCCAGCAGCTCTCTAGCAACCGGGGAGCTGTTTTTT. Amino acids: CASSSLATGELFF.

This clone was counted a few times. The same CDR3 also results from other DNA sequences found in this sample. CDR3 in amino acids: CASTQGYEQYF. CDR3 DNA: TGTGCCAGCACACAGGGCTACGAGCAGTACTTC. The V call is TRBV25-1, the J call TRBJ2-7; D perhaps matches TRBD1 (6 bases). CDR3 length: 11 amino acids. With 7 bases removed from V and 3 bases from J, the gap between germline ends came to 7 bases. Germline values: CDR1 MGHDK, CDR2 SYGVNS.

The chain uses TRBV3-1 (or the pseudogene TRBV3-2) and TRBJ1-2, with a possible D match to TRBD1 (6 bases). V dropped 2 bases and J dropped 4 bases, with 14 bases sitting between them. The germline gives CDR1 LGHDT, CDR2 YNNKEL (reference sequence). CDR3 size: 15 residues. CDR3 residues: CASSQRGGSGYGYTF. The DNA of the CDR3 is TGTGCCAGCAGCCAAAGGGGGGGCTCCGGCTATGGCTACACCTTC.

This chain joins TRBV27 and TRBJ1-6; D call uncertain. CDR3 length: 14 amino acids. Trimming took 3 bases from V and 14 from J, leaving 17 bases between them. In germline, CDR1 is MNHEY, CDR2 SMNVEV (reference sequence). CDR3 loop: CASSFIGSDSTLHF. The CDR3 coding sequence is TGTGCCAGCAGTTTTATAGGGAGCGATTCGACCCTCCACTTT.

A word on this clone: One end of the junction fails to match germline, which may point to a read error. The CDR3 reads CASSIDLSQRASF. The CDR3 nucleotides are TGTGCCAGTAGTATAGATCTGTCACAGAGGGCGTCCTTC. The V call is TRBV19, the J call TRBJ2-7; D might be TRBD2 (5 bases). CDR1 LNHDA and CDR2 SQIVND come from the germline V gene (reference sequence). This CDR3 is built from 13 residues.

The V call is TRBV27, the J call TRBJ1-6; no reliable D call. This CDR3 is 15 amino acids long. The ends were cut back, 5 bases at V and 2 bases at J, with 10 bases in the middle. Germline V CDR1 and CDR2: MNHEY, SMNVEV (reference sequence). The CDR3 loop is CASSTTIPYNSPLHF. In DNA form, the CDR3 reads TGTGCCAGCAGTACCACAATCCCCTATAATTCACCCCTCCACTTT.

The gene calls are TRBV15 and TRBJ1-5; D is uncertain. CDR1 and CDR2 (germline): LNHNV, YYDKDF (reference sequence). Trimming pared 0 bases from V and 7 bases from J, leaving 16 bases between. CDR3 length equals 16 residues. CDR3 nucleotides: TGTGCCACCAGCAGAGATCCGGGTCCCGTGTCCCAGCCCCAGCATTTT. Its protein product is CATSRDPGPVSQPQHF.